This T cell receptor beta chain was identified in a study of T cells after yellow fever vaccination. Study in general: Fractions with few cells were prepared using SMART-Seq v4 Ultra Low Input.

This clonotype was recorded a few times. Its antigen is undetermined. In making TCR cDNA, 5'RACE template switching added a universal primer site and UMIs to it. MiXCR, applied by TCRdb to the 5' RACE reads, yields one record per CDR3 protein. The data contain 400,000 or so distinct CDR3 sequences, roughly 12% of them seen just once; the ten biggest clones take up roughly 18%. Findings and limits, study-wide: The booster saw the reappearance of most primary-vaccination clones (roughly 96% CD4, roughly 87% CD8). Though weaker, the secondary response peaked faster, on day 5 versus 15.

This sequence originates from a man aged 18 to 30 who received the YFV17D yellow fever vaccine. The sequencing used PBMCs, collected on the day of the first yellow fever vaccination.

The CDR3 region is CASSQAATGGQNEKLFF. In nucleotides, the CDR3 is TGCGCCAGCAGCCAGGCCGCGACAGGGGGCCAAAATGAAAAACTGTTTTTT. The J gene is TRBJ1-4, the V gene TRBV4-1; the match to TRBD1 covers 10 bases. The V gene's germline CDR1 is MGHRA and CDR2 YSYEKL. V was clipped by 3 bases and J by 5 bases; unmatched bases: 9. The CDR3 is made up of 17 amino acids.